The present T cell receptor (beta chain) was sequenced within a study of shared clonotypes between healthy human individuals. Overall study findings and caveats: The study found lower generation probabilities in non-shared clonotypes than in those shared by all four donors. A few donors held about 5% of naive CD4 clonotypes in common.

Several immunoSEQ plates received, in even portions, the genomic DNA of each subset. Sequencing was performed with immunoSEQ multiplex PCR; in TCRdb, only in-frame clones are kept and a portion is missing. The table shows 2 million to 3 million clones, with 90% to 95% occurring only once. Germline-derived CDR1 and CDR2 are SNHLY and FYNNEI. Trimming removed 6 bases at V and 3 bases at J, with 13 bases between. CDR3 length: 14 amino acids. About this clone itself: Its cognate antigen is unknown.

The receptor was derived from a man younger than 35 in good health. The gene calls are TRBV2 and TRBJ2-3, with D perhaps matching TRBD2 (6 bases). Sequenced: naive CD4+ T cells sorted from blood. The subset: CD45RA+ positively selected. CDR3 loop: CASRASEGTDTQYF. DNA of the CDR3: TGTGCCAGCAGGGCTAGCGAGGGGACAGATACGCAGTATTTT. Looking up the rest from reference TRBV2 and TRBJ2-3 gives the full variable domain: EPEVTQTPSHQVTQMGQEVILRCVPISNHLYFYWYRQILGQKVEFLVSFYNNEISEKSEIFDDQFSVERPDGSNFTLKIRSTKLEDSAMYFCASRASEGTDTQYFGPGTRLTVL.